Shown below are 29 T cell receptor beta chains from a single sample sequenced in a study of cytomegalovirus exposure and HLA in healthy donors. Primers: 60 Vbeta forward and 13 Jbeta reverse. Repertoires were generated with immunoSEQ multiplex PCR, while TCRdb's copy carries only in-frame clones and drops some. This table holds about 130,000 clones, 60% to 85% found once. The sequenced material came from PBMCs. The receptors shown here come from a man between 45 and 60 years old in good health and CMV-seronegative.

The gene calls are TRBV5-1 and TRBJ1-1; D unresolved. The length of the CDR3 is 13 residues. With 5 bases removed from V and 4 bases from J, the gap between germline ends came to 12 bases. CDR1 and CDR2 from the germline V gene are SGHRS and YFSETQ. The CDR3 is CASSLEQSTEAFF. In DNA, the CDR3 is TGCGCCAGCAGTCTCGAACAGTCCACTGAAGCTTTCTTT. Variable domain in full (rest from reference TRBV5-1 and TRBJ1-1): KAGVTQTPRYLIKTRGQQVTLSCSPISGHRSVSWYQQTPGQGLQFLFEYFSETQRNKGNFPGRFSGRQFSNSRSEMNVSTLELGDSALYLCASSLEQSTEAFFGQGTRLTVV.

This clone was observed a few times. The chain recombines TRBV11-1 with TRBJ1-2, with D hard to call. The CDR3 has 15 amino acids. Germline CDR1 SGHAT, CDR2 FQDESV (reference sequence). With 4 bases removed from V and 2 bases from J, the gap between germline ends came to 14 bases. The CDR3 sequence: CASSSGGAVNYGYTF. In nucleotides, the CDR3 is TGTGCCAGCAGCTCGGGTGGTGCGGTAAACTATGGCTACACCTTC.

The chain recombines TRBV4-1 with TRBJ2-5; the match to TRBD2 covers 8 bases. This CDR3 contains 17 residues. V was clipped by 6 bases and J by 4 bases; unmatched bases: 16. Germline V CDR1 and CDR2: MGHRA, YSYEKL. The CDR3 DNA is TGCGCCAGCAGGAGCATCGCTGGCGGGGGGTCTTTAGAGACCCAGTACTTC. Protein product: CASRSIAGGGSLETQYF.

With regard to this clone: Additional DNA sequences in this sample encode the identical CDR3. The V gene is TRBV20-1, the J gene TRBJ1-1; the D is unclear. CDR3 length: 11 residues. V lost 6 bases, J lost 3 bases, and 8 bases lay in between. Germline loops: CDR1 DFQATT, CDR2 SNEGSKA (reference sequence). The CDR3 loop is CSAHRDTEAFF. CDR3 sequence (DNA): TGCAGTGCCCACCGGGACACTGAAGCTTTCTTT.

Turning to this clone: Sequence at one end of the junction differs from germline and may be a read error. The sample has other DNA sequences that encode this CDR3 too. The V gene is TRBV2, the J gene TRBJ2-6, with TRBD1 matching over 12 bases. The germline V gene has CDR1 SNHLY and CDR2 FYNNEI. This CDR3 is built from 17 residues. The CDR3, as DNA: TGTGCCAGCTGGGGGGGACAGGGGGCTCTGGGGGCCAACGTCTTGACTTTC. Translating it yields CASWGGQGALGANVLTF.

J is TRBJ2-1 and V is TRBV19; 9 bases fit TRBD2. The trim removed 10 bases at V and 8 bases at J, leaving 6 bases unmatched. The CDR3 spans 12 residues. Germline-derived CDR1 and CDR2 are LNHDA and SQIVND (reference sequence). This CDR3 reads CATAGGLDEQFF. The CDR3, as DNA: TGTGCCACGGCGGGGGGGCTCGATGAGCAGTTCTTC.

The gene calls are TRBV2 and TRBJ1-2; 8 nucleotides match TRBD1. The CDR3 consists of 13 residues. Germline-derived CDR1 and CDR2 are SNHLY and FYNNEI. V lost 4 bases to trimming and J lost 7 bases; unmatched junction nucleotides: 5. The DNA for the CDR3 is TGTGCCAGCAGTGTAGGACAGGGCGGTGGCTACACCTTC. Its protein product is CASSVGQGGGYTF.

This chain uses TRBV5-1 with TRBJ1-2, with 9 bases matching TRBD1. Germline CDR1 is SGHRS and CDR2 is YFSETQ. There are 15 residues in the CDR3. The J segment lost 8 bases and the V segment lost 3 bases, leaving 11 bases of the junction unmatched. CDR3 protein: CASSSGATGGEGYTF. DNA for the CDR3: TGCGCCAGCAGCTCGGGGGCTACAGGGGGCGAGGGCTACACCTTC.

The chain uses TRBV5-1 and TRBJ2-7; D might be TRBD1 (7 bases). The CDR3 consists of 15 residues. Germline CDR1 SGHRS, CDR2 YFSETQ. Trimming took off 4 bases at V and 6 bases at J, with 20 bases between the two ends. CDR3 sequence: CASSPEGQRPGEQYF. The DNA of the CDR3 is TGCGCCAGCAGCCCGGAGGGACAGCGTCCGGGCGAGCAGTACTTC. Full variable domain (remainder filled in from reference TRBV5-1 and TRBJ2-7): KAGVTQTPRYLIKTRGQQVTLSCSPISGHRSVSWYQQTPGQGLQFLFEYFSETQRNKGNFPGRFSGRQFSNSRSEMNVSTLELGDSALYLCASSPEGQRPGEQYFGPGTRLTVT.

The table lists this clone with a few counts. The J gene is TRBJ1-2, the V gene TRBV6-1; 10 nucleotides agree with TRBD1. CDR1 is MNHNS, CDR2 SASEGT, per germline. The trim removed 5 bases at V and 4 bases at J, leaving 4 bases unmatched. The CDR3 sequence is 14 residues long. CDR3 nucleotide sequence: TGTGCCAGCAGTCCCGGGACAGGGGCCTATGGCTACACCTTC. This gives the protein CASSPGTGAYGYTF.

This clone was picked up one time. The chain combines TRBV6-5 with TRBJ1-2; 7 bases are shared with TRBD1. J lost 13 bases, V lost 6 bases, and 17 bases had no gene match. CDR3 length equals 14 residues. Per germline, CDR1 MNHEY and CDR2 SVGAGI. The CDR3 bases are TGTGCCAGCAGGGCCTTAAGGGGGCTCCTCCCGGGCACCTTC. As protein: CASRALRGLLPGTF.

This sequence joins TRBV7-2 and TRBJ2-1; 8 positions agree with TRBD1. This CDR3 contains 14 residues. Germline V lookup: CDR1 SGHTA, CDR2 FQGNSA. J gave up 10 bases and V 7 bases, and 12 bases lay outside the gene matches. The CDR3 region has the DNA TGTGCCAGCACAGGGGGCAGTTCTGCAAGGGAGCAGTTCTTC. Translating gives CASTGGSSAREQFF.

The chain has TRBV5-1 and TRBJ2-3; D uncertain. This CDR3 spans 14 amino acids. Germline V gene sequence: CDR1 SGHRS, CDR2 YFSETQ. V dropped 6 bases and J dropped 0 bases, with 11 bases sitting between them. CDR3 coding DNA: TGCGCCAGCACAGTGGCGGTTAGCACAGATACGCAGTATTTT. As protein: CASTVAVSTDTQYF.

This chain joins TRBV16 and TRBJ1-2; unclear D gene. V shed 0 bases and J shed 4 bases, with 15 bases lying between them. This CDR3 spans 16 amino acids. CDR1 and CDR2 from the germline V gene are KGHSY and FQNENV. The CDR3 loop is CASSQSLAGLTYGYTF. DNA of the CDR3: TGTGCCAGCAGCCAATCCCTGGCAGGACTAACCTATGGCTACACCTTC.

The rearrangement joins TRBV25-1 to TRBJ2-5, with TRBD2 as a possible D gene (6 bases). Germline V gives CDR1 MGHDK, CDR2 SYGVNS. Trimming removed 4 bases from V and 4 bases from J, with 16 bases in between. The CDR3 length is 15 residues. Written as DNA, the CDR3 is TGTGCCAGCAGTGCCACGGAGGGCGGGGTAGAGACCCAGTACTTC. Translating it yields CASSATEGGVETQYF.

The rearrangement links TRBV6-5 to TRBJ2-7, with D tentatively TRBD1 (6 bases). The CDR3 has 14 amino acids. Deletions cut 0 bases from V and 3 bases from J, with 9 bases between. Germline lookup yields CDR1 MNHEY and CDR2 SVGAGI. The CDR3 region has the DNA TGTGCCAGCAGTTACTCCAGCAGGGGCTACGAGCAGTACGTC. Amino acid sequence: CASSYSSRGYEQYV.

The chain employs TRBV15 and TRBJ1-2, with D unclear. V was pared by 0 bases and J by 1 base, with 9 bases between. The germline gives CDR1 LNHNV, CDR2 YYDKDF (reference sequence). The CDR3 runs to 15 residues. CDR3 sequence reads: CATSRDLGVNYGYTF. The CDR3 DNA is TGTGCCACCAGCAGAGATTTAGGAGTTAACTATGGCTACACCTTC.

This clone is a singleton in its sample. The chain carries TRBV6-1 and TRBJ1-1, with 8 positions matching TRBD1. The CDR3 sequence is 15 residues long. Per the germline V gene, CDR1 is MNHNS and CDR2 is SASEGT. Trimming took 2 bases from V and 1 from J; bases not matched to a gene: 3. The CDR3 is CASSEQDRANTEAFF. The CDR3, as DNA: TGTGCCAGCAGTGAACAGGACAGGGCGAACACTGAAGCTTTCTTT.

The chain recombines TRBV2 with TRBJ2-5; TRBD1 agrees at 7 bases. Germline V lookup: CDR1 SNHLY, CDR2 FYNNEI. CDR3 length equals 13 residues. V lost 6 bases to trimming and J lost 2 bases; unmatched junction nucleotides: 3. The CDR3 protein is CASSTGVQETQYF. In DNA form, the CDR3 reads TGTGCCAGCAGCACAGGGGTTCAAGAGACCCAGTACTTC.

The chain couples TRBV5-3 to TRBJ1-2; D gene ambiguous. TRBV5-3 belongs to the ORF category, with a function that is uncertain. Trimming left V 2 bases short and J 4 bases short, with 9 bases between. The CDR3 is made up of 13 amino acids. CDR3 protein: CARSFEGGYGYTF. CDR3 nucleotides: TGTGCCAGAAGCTTCGAGGGTGGCTATGGCTACACCTTC.

CDR3 amino acids: CASSGAGTGSEKLFF. CDR3 in DNA: TGTGCCAGCAGTGGAGCCGGGACAGGGAGCGAAAAACTGTTTTTT. J is TRBJ1-4 and V is TRBV25-1; TRBD1 aligns across 9 bases. V shed 4 bases, J shed 8 bases, and the junction held 8 bases outside the gene matches. The CDR3 is 15 residues long. The V gene's germline CDR1 is MGHDK and CDR2 SYGVNS.

The CDR3 loop is CASSLLQGTYEAFF. CDR3 sequence (DNA): TGTGCCAGCAGCTTACTACAGGGAACCTATGAAGCTTTCTTT. V and J are TRBV5-6 and TRBJ1-1; possibly TRBD1 for D (6 bases). V shed 2 bases and J shed 7 bases, with 15 bases lying between them. The germline V gene encodes CDR1 SGHDT and CDR2 YYEEEE. There are 14 residues in the CDR3.

The chain combines TRBV19 with TRBJ2-5, with D maybe TRBD2 (7 bases). The V end lost 0 bases, the J end lost 1 base, and 15 bases lay between the germline ends. The CDR3 consists of 17 residues. Germline CDR1 and CDR2: LNHDA and SQIVND (reference sequence). The CDR3 region is CASSIDIAGALQETQYF. The CDR3 DNA sequence: TGTGCCAGTAGTATAGATATCGCGGGGGCCCTCCAAGAGACCCAGTACTTC. Full variable domain (remainder filled in from reference TRBV19 and TRBJ2-5): DGGITQSPKYLFRKEGQNVTLSCEQNLNHDAMYWYRQDPGQGLRLIYYSQIVNDFQKGDIAEGYSVSREKKESFPLTVTSAQKNPTAFYLCASSIDIAGALQETQYFGPGTRLLVL.

Regarding this clone: Relative to the germline gene, one junction end is altered; a read error may explain this. The chain combines TRBV6-4 with TRBJ1-2; TRBD1 matches at 9 bases. The CDR3 is 14 amino acids. Per the germline V gene, CDR1 is MRHNA and CDR2 is SNTAGT. The DNA for the CDR3 is TGTACCAGCAGCGAACAGGGGGCAGGTTATGGCTACACCTTC. Translation gives CTSSEQGAGYGYTF.

This chain uses TRBV11-2 with TRBJ2-2; D is undetermined. Germline CDR1 and CDR2: SGHAT and FQNNGV. The germline V and J ends were trimmed by 5 bases and 6 bases, with 4 bases remaining between them. The length of the CDR3 is 11 residues. In DNA form, the CDR3 reads TGTGCCAGCAGCCCCGCCGGGGAGCTGTTTTTT. Translated, it gives CASSPAGELFF.

The rearrangement uses TRBV30 and TRBJ2-3; D might be TRBD2 (5 bases). The CDR3 is 15 amino acids. Per germline, CDR1 GTSNPN and CDR2 SVGIG (reference sequence). Trimming removed 0 bases at V and 5 bases at J, with 15 bases between. DNA for the CDR3: TGTGCCTGGAGTGTACCGGGCAGCGGAGGAGATACGCAGTATTTT. Its translation is CAWSVPGSGGDTQYF.

The chain has TRBV4-1 and TRBJ2-4; 12 bases are a match to TRBD1. The CDR3 sequence is 17 residues long. V trimming: 0 bases; J trimming: 12 bases; junction bases outside the gene matches: 12. Germline V lookup: CDR1 MGHRA, CDR2 YSYEKL. This CDR3 reads CASSQDPGTGGLGAQYF. CDR3 nucleotides: TGCGCCAGCAGCCAAGACCCCGGGACAGGGGGCCTTGGGGCTCAGTACTTC.

CDR3 loop: CASSALWAGNTGELFF. CDR3 nucleotides: TGTGCCAGTAGTGCCCTTTGGGCGGGGAACACCGGGGAGCTGTTTTTT. The chain couples TRBV19 to TRBJ2-2, with D possibly being TRBD2 (5 bases). The CDR3 loop spans 16 amino acids. In germline, CDR1 is LNHDA, CDR2 SQIVND (reference sequence). Trimming removed 5 bases at V and 1 base at J, with 14 bases between.

This chain uses TRBV9 with TRBJ1-2; D is unclear. Trimming stripped 0 bases from V and 2 bases from J, with 11 bases between. The CDR3 has 15 residues. From germline, CDR1 is SGDLS and CDR2 YYNGEE. CDR3 nucleotide sequence: TGTGCCAGCAGCGTAGCGGTAAATTCCAACTATGGCTACACCTTC. Its translation is CASSVAVNSNYGYTF.